This T cell receptor beta chain comes out of a study of cytomegalovirus exposure and HLA in healthy donors. PCR involved 60 Vbeta and 13 Jbeta primers. This table comes from immunoSEQ multiplex PCR, and its TCRdb copy is limited to in-frame clones, with some not included. The sample lists 150,000 to 200,000 clones, around 82% occurring once. Study results and caveats: In most subjects, TCR beta sequences reportedly gave accurate predictions of HLA-A and HLA-B alleles. Later examination showed HLA-associated TCR beta chains had greater clonal expansion than equally common others. Immune exposure information available was restricted to CMV serostatus. By HLA locus, TCR association rates varied in a later analysis, with DRB1 showing the most and HLA-C the fewest.

This clone was observed once. The target antigen is unknown. In germline, CDR1 is SEHNR, CDR2 FQNEAQ (reference sequence). This CDR3 region has 13 residues. V shed 5 bases and J shed 12 bases, with 17 bases lying between them. The sequence came from a man in his forties in good health and CMV-seronegative. The specimen was PBMCs. The chain recombines TRBV7-9 with TRBJ2-1; D is unclear. CDR3 in amino acids: CASSPGGLTGQFF. CDR3 DNA sequence: TGTGCCAGCAGCCCCGGCGGCCTTACCGGGCAGTTCTTC.